These 20 T cell receptor beta chains were all obtained from the same sample, sequenced in a study of response to subunit inactivated influenza vaccine. A single record per CDR3 protein comes from TCRdb applying MiXCR to the RT-PCR reads. This sample has 500,000 to 600,000 distinct CDR3 sequences, with approximately 15% found just once. This sample comprised CD4+ T cells sorted from PBMCs, obtained roughly 24 months after vaccination. These receptors all come from a man aged 50 to 75 who received an inactivated influenza vaccine.

The chain is built from TRBV12-3 or TRBV12-4 and TRBJ1-2, with D unresolved. The CDR3 spans 12 residues. Trimming took off 2 bases at V and 6 bases at J, with 7 bases between the two ends. The CDR3 DNA reads TGTGCCAGCAGTTTATACAGCCATGGCTACACCTTC. Translation gives CASSLYSHGYTF.

This clonotype was picked up a small number of times. The J gene is TRBJ2-5, the V gene TRBV28, with 7 bases lining up with TRBD2. This CDR3 comprises 15 residues. Looked up from germline, CDR1 is MDHEN and CDR2 is SYDVKM. The V and J ends lost 1 base and 5 bases, in that order; junction bases with no gene match: 7. The CDR3 DNA is TGTGCCAGCAGTTTATTCGGGGGGATGATGGAGACCCAGTACTTC. Protein product: CASSLFGGMMETQYF.

Many counts were recorded for this clonotype. The chain carries TRBV7-9 and TRBJ1-2; no firm D call. Germline values: CDR1 SEHNR, CDR2 FQNEAQ (reference sequence). V lost 3 bases to trimming and J lost 3 bases, with 8 bases between them. This CDR3 has 13 amino acids. Here the CDR3 reads CASSFLQDYGYTF. As DNA, the CDR3 is TGTGCCAGCAGCTTTCTCCAAGACTATGGCTACACCTTC.

V usage is TRBV5-1 and J usage is TRBJ2-3; TRBD1 aligns across 7 bases. The CDR3 loop spans 15 amino acids. Unmatched junction bases numbered 2, after V lost 0 bases and J lost 1 base. In germline, CDR1 is SGHRS, CDR2 YFSETQ. CDR3 in amino acids: CASSLDGQGTDTQYF. CDR3 nucleotides: TGCGCCAGCAGCTTGGATGGACAGGGCACAGATACGCAGTATTTT.

The chain is built from TRBV14 and TRBJ2-3; D gene ambiguous. CDR3 size: 16 residues. The V and J ends lost 0 bases and 4 bases respectively, with 14 bases between them. CDR1 SGHDN and CDR2 FVKESK come from the germline V gene. This CDR3 reads CASSQDVGVRADTQYF. DNA for the CDR3: TGTGCCAGCAGCCAAGATGTTGGGGTTCGGGCAGATACGCAGTATTTT.

This chain links TRBV20-1 with TRBJ1-5, with a possible D match to TRBD1 (6 bases). Germline loops: CDR1 DFQATT, CDR2 SNEGSKA (reference sequence). The CDR3 runs to 15 residues. V was cut by 3 bases and J by 6 bases, with 18 bases left in between. The CDR3 reads CSASGIRGNSQPQHF. The CDR3 nucleotides read TGCAGTGCTAGTGGGATAAGGGGGAATAGTCAGCCCCAGCATTTT.

The gene calls are TRBV10-3 and TRBJ2-7, with TRBD1 matching over 8 bases. CDR1 is ENHRY and CDR2 is SYGVKD in the germline V gene. This CDR3 comprises 13 residues. V was clipped by 1 base and J by 4 bases; unmatched bases: 0. The CDR3 protein is CAISEWTGYEQYF. For the CDR3, the DNA is TGTGCCATCAGTGAGTGGACAGGGTACGAGCAGTACTTC.

In this sample, this clonotype turned up many times. The chain has TRBV3-1 and TRBJ2-4; TRBD2 might be the D (6 bases). Germline CDR1 reads LGHDT; CDR2 reads YNNKEL (reference sequence). This CDR3 contains 12 residues. V was pared by 5 bases and J by 11 bases, with 13 bases between. The CDR3 nucleotides are TGTGCCAGCAGCACCGGGACTGTCTTTCAGTACTTC. Protein product: CASSTGTVFQYF.

The chain couples TRBV2 to TRBJ2-5; 8 nucleotides align to TRBD1. Unmatched junction bases numbered 11, after V lost 7 bases and J lost 13 bases. The germline CDR1 and CDR2 sequences are SNHLY and FYNNEI. The CDR3 totals 12 residues. The CDR3 here is CASNNRGSPPYF. In DNA form, the CDR3 reads TGTGCCAGCAATAACAGGGGGTCTCCCCCGTACTTC.

This clonotype showed up just a few times. The chain has TRBV6-2 or TRBV6-3 and TRBJ1-2; possibly TRBD1 for D (5 bases). Germline V gene data show CDR1 as MNHEY and CDR2 as SVGEGT. This CDR3 spans 15 amino acids. Trimming took 7 bases from V and 9 from J, leaving 24 bases between them. CDR3 protein: CASTQLRDEPTRYTF. Here the CDR3 DNA reads TGTGCCAGCACCCAATTGAGGGACGAACCGACCCGCTACACCTTC.

The gene calls are TRBV5-1 and TRBJ2-2; TRBD1 matches at 7 bases. The CDR3 loop spans 17 amino acids. Trimming removed 1 base from V and 1 base from J; junction bases left unmatched: 7. Germline V gene lookup returns CDR1 SGHRS and CDR2 YFSETQ. CDR3 sequence: CASSLTRTGLNTGELFF. The DNA of the CDR3 is TGCGCCAGCAGCTTGACCCGGACAGGCTTGAACACCGGGGAGCTGTTTTTT.

This rearrangement joins TRBV6-2 or TRBV6-3 to TRBJ2-2, with D perhaps matching TRBD1 (5 bases). Germline V CDR1 and CDR2: MNHEY, SVGEGT. The CDR3 length is 17 residues. V lost 3 bases to trimming and J lost 0 bases, with 14 bases between them. CDR3 region: CASSYSVPGPNTGELFF. DNA for the CDR3: TGTGCCAGCAGTTATTCCGTCCCAGGGCCGAACACCGGGGAGCTGTTTTTT.

The table lists this clonotype with a few counts. The J gene is TRBJ1-1, the V gene TRBV2; 7 nucleotides agree with TRBD1. This CDR3 comprises 13 residues. Germline CDR1 reads SNHLY; CDR2 reads FYNNEI. Germline trimming cut 6 bases from V and 3 bases from J; bases unmatched to any gene: 4. The CDR3 sequence: CASRADRDTEAFF. The CDR3 DNA reads as TGTGCCAGCAGGGCTGACAGGGACACTGAAGCTTTCTTT.

A few counts support this clonotype. The CDR3 region is CSAIRQGGYGYTF. CDR3 in DNA: TGCAGTGCCATCCGACAGGGGGGCTATGGCTACACCTTC. This chain connects TRBV20-1 to TRBJ1-2, with 9 positions matching TRBD1. CDR1 and CDR2 (germline): DFQATT, SNEGSKA (reference sequence). The CDR3 totals 13 residues. Trimming cost V 6 bases and J 4 bases; bases outside gene matches: 6.

The chain uses TRBV19 and TRBJ2-7, with 7 bases aligning to TRBD1. This CDR3 is 15 amino acids long. V lost 7 bases to trimming and J lost 4 bases; unmatched junction nucleotides: 13. Germline V lookup: CDR1 LNHDA, CDR2 SQIVND (reference sequence). CDR3 protein: CASTKRQGMAYEQYF. CDR3 nucleotides: TGTGCCAGTACCAAAAGACAGGGTATGGCGTACGAGCAGTACTTC.

This clonotype was counted a few times. This chain connects TRBV21-1 to TRBJ2-6. TRBV21-1 is a pseudogene. The CDR3 is 17 amino acids. CDR3 in DNA: TGTGCCAGCAGCAAAGAAAACGGGAGCTCTGGGGCCAACGTCCTGACTTTC. As protein: CASSKENGSSGANVLTF.

This clonotype was seen only a few times. The chain carries TRBV20-1 and TRBJ2-1; possibly TRBD2 for D (5 bases). The germline gives CDR1 DFQATT, CDR2 SNEGSKA (reference sequence). V lost 5 bases and J lost 12, with 17 bases in between. This CDR3 is built from 12 residues. CDR3 in DNA: TGCAGTGCTCCGCAAGGTCGGGATACGCAGTTCTTC. This sequence encodes CSAPQGRDTQFF.

This chain links TRBV7-2 with TRBJ2-1; D remains unclear. This CDR3 is built from 15 residues. In germline, CDR1 is SGHTA, CDR2 FQGNSA. With 1 base removed from V and 3 bases from J, the gap between germline ends came to 10 bases. CDR3 sequence: CASSLGDSVYNEQFF. The CDR3 DNA reads as TGTGCCAGCAGCTTAGGAGACTCAGTCTACAATGAGCAGTTCTTC.

This clonotype showed up just a few times. V and J are TRBV2 and TRBJ1-6, with no clear D. From germline, CDR1 is SNHLY and CDR2 FYNNEI. V was cut by 5 bases and J by 7 bases, with 6 bases left in between. This CDR3 has 12 residues. The DNA for the CDR3 is TGTGCCAGCAGTACGGGGAATTCACCCCTCCACTTT. Translation gives CASSTGNSPLHF.

Only a few counts were recorded for this clonotype. CDR3 residues: CASSESPGTGLEAFF. CDR3 DNA sequence: TGTGCCAGCAGTGAGTCCCCTGGGACGGGACTTGAAGCTTTCTTT. V is TRBV25-1 and J is TRBJ1-1, with D tentatively TRBD1 (5 bases). CDR3 length: 15 residues. The V end was cut by 3 bases, the J end by 7 bases, with 18 bases between. CDR1 is MGHDK, CDR2 SYGVNS, per germline.